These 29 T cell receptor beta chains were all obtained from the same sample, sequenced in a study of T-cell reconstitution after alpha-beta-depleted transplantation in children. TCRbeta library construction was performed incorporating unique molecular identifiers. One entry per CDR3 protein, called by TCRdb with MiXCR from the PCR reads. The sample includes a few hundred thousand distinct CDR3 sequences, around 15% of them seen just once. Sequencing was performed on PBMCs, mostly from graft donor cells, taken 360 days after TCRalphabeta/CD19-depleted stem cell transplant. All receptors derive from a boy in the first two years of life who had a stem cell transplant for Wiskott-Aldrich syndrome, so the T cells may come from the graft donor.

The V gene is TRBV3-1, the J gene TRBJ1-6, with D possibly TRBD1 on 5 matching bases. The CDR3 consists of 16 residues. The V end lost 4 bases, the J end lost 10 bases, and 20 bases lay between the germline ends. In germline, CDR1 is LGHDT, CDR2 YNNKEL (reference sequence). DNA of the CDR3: TGTGCCAGCAGCCTGTCGATCGGGTCGGGGGAATCACCCCTCCACTTT. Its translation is CASSLSIGSGESPLHF.

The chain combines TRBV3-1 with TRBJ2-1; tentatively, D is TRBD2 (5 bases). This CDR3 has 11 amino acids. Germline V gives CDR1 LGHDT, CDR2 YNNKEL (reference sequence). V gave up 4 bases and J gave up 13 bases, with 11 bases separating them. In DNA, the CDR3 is TGTGCCAGCAGCCGCGGGTACTCCCAGTTCTTC. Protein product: CASSRGYSQFF.

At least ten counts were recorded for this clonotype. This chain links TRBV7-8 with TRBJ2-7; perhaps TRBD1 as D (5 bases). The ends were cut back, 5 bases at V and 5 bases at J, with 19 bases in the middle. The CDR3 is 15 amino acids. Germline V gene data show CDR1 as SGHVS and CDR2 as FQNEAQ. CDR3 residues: CASSPDSGALHEQYF. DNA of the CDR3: TGTGCCAGCAGCCCCGATAGTGGGGCGTTACACGAGCAGTACTTC.

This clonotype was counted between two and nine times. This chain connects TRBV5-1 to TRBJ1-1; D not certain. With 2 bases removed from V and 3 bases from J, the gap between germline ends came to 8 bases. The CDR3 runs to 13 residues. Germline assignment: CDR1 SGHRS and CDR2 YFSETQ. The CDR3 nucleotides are TGCGCCAGCAGCTTTAGTGAGTACACTGAAGCTTTCTTT. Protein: CASSFSEYTEAFF.

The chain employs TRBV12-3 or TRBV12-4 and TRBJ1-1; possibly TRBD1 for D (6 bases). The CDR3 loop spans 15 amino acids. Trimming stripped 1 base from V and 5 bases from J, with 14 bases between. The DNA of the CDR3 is TGTGCCAGCAGTTTAGAAGAGGGGGGAGGGACTGAAGCTTTCTTT. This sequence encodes CASSLEEGGGTEAFF.

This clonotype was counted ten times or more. CDR3 nucleotides: TGCGCCAGCAGCTTGGACAGGGGAGGCACCGGGGAGCTGTTTTTT. It codes for CASSLDRGGTGELFF. This sequence joins TRBV5-1 and TRBJ2-2; D may be TRBD1 (7 bases). The CDR3 sequence is 15 residues long. The V and J ends lost 0 bases and 4 bases respectively, with 10 bases between them. Per germline, CDR1 SGHRS and CDR2 YFSETQ. Using reference TRBV5-1 and TRBJ2-2 for the parts outside the CDR3, the full variable domain is KAGVTQTPRYLIKTRGQQVTLSCSPISGHRSVSWYQQTPGQGLQFLFEYFSETQRNKGNFPGRFSGRQFSNSRSEMNVSTLELGDSALYLCASSLDRGGTGELFFGEGSRLTVL.

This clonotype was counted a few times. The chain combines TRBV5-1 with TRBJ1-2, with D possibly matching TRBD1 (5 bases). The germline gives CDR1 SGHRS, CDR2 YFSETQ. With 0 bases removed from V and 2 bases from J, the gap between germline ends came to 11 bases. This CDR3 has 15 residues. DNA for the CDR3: TGCGCCAGCAGCTTGGCCGGGGGTCGAAACTATGGCTACACCTTC. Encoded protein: CASSLAGGRNYGYTF. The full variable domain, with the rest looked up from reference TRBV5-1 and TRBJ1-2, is KAGVTQTPRYLIKTRGQQVTLSCSPISGHRSVSWYQQTPGQGLQFLFEYFSETQRNKGNFPGRFSGRQFSNSRSEMNVSTLELGDSALYLCASSLAGGRNYGYTFGSGTRLTVV.

The CDR3 sequence: CASSYGTPYEQYF. The DNA of the CDR3 is TGCGCCAGCAGCTACGGGACTCCCTACGAGCAGTACTTC. The chain recombines TRBV5-1 with TRBJ2-7; D is perhaps TRBD2 (6 bases). The CDR3 is 13 residues long. V lost 3 bases to trimming and J lost 2 bases, with 9 bases between them. Germline values: CDR1 SGHRS, CDR2 YFSETQ. The complete variable domain, with remaining parts taken from reference TRBV5-1 and TRBJ2-7, reads KAGVTQTPRYLIKTRGQQVTLSCSPISGHRSVSWYQQTPGQGLQFLFEYFSETQRNKGNFPGRFSGRQFSNSRSEMNVSTLELGDSALYLCASSYGTPYEQYFGPGTRLTVT.

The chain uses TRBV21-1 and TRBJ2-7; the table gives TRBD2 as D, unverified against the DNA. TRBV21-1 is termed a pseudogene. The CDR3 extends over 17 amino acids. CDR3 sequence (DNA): TGTGCCAGCAGCAAAGGGGACGAGCGGGAGTCTACCCACGAGCAGTACTTC. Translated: CASSKGDERESTHEQYF.

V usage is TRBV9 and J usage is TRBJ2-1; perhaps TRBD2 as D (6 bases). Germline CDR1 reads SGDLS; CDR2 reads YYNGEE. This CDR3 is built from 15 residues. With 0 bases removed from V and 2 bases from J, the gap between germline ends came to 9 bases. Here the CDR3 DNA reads TGTGCCAGCAGCGTAGGCGGGATGGCCTACAATGAGCAGTTCTTC. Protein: CASSVGGMAYNEQFF.

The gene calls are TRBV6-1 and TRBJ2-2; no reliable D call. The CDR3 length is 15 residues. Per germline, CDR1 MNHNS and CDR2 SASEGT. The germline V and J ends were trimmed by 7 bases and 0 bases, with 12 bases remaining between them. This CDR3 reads CASTLARANTGELFF. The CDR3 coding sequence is TGTGCCAGCACCCTTGCACGTGCGAACACCGGGGAGCTGTTTTTT.

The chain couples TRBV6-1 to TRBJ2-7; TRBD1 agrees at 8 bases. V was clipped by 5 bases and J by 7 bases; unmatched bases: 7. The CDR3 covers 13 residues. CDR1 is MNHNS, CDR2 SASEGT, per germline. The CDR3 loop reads CASSRRGPGEQYF. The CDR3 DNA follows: TGTGCCAGCAGTCGCAGGGGGCCGGGGGAGCAGTACTTC.

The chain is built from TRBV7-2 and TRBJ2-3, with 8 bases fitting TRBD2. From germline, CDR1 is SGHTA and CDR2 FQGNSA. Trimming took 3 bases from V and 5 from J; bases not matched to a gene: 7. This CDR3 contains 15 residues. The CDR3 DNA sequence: TGTGCCAGCAGCTTTAGCGGGACCCGGCGAGATACGCAGTATTTT. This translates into CASSFSGTRRDTQYF.

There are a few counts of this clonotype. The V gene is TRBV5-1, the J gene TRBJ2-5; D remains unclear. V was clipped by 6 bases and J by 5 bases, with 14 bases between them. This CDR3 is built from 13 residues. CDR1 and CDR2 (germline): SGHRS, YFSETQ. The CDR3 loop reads CASTLSNRETQYF. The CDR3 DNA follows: TGCGCCAGCACCCTTAGTAATCGTGAGACCCAGTACTTC. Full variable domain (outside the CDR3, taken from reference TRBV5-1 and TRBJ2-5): KAGVTQTPRYLIKTRGQQVTLSCSPISGHRSVSWYQQTPGQGLQFLFEYFSETQRNKGNFPGRFSGRQFSNSRSEMNVSTLELGDSALYLCASTLSNRETQYFGPGTRLLVL.

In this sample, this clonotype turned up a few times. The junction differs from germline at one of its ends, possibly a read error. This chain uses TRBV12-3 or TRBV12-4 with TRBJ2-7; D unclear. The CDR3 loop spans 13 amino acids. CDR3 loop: CASSSRPATAETF. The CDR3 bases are TGTGCCAGCAGTTCTCGACCGGCGACCGCAGAAACCTTC.

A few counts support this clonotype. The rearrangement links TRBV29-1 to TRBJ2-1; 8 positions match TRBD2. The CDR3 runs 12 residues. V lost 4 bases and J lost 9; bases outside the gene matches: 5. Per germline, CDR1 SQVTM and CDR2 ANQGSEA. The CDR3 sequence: CSVGAGVGEQFF. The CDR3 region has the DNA TGCAGCGTTGGAGCGGGAGTCGGTGAGCAGTTCTTC.

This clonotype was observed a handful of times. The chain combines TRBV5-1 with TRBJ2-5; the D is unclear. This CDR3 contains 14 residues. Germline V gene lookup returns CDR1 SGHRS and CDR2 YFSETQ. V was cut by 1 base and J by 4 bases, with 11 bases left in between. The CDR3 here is CASSLISLGETQYF. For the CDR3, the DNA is TGCGCCAGCAGCTTGATCTCCCTGGGAGAGACCCAGTACTTC.

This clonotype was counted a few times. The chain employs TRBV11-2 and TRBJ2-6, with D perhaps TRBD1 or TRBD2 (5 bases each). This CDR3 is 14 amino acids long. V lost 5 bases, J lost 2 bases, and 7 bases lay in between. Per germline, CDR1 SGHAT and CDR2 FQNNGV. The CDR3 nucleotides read TGTGCCAGCAGCGGGACCGCTGGGGCCAACGTCCTGACTTTC. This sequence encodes CASSGTAGANVLTF.

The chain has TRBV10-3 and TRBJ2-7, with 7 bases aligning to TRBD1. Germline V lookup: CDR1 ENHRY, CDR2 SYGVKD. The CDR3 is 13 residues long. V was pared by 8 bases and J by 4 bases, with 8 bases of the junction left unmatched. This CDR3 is CAIARQGLYEQYF. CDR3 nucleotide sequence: TGTGCCATCGCACGACAGGGTCTTTACGAGCAGTACTTC.

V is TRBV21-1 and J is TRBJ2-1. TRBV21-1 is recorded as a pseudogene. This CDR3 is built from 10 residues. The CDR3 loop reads CASIDHEQFF. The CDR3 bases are TGTGCCAGCATAGATCATGAGCAGTTCTTC.

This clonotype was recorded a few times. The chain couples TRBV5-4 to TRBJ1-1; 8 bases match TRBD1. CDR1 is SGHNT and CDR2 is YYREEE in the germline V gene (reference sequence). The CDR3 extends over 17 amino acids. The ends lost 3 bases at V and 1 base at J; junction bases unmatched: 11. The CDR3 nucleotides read TGTGCCAGCAGCTCCCAAGACTGGACAGGGCGGAACACTGAAGCTTTCTTT. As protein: CASSSQDWTGRNTEAFF.

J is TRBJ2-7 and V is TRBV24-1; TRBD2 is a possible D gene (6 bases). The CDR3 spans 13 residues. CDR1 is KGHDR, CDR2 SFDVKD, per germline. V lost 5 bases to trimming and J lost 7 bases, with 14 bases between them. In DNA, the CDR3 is TGTGCCACCAGTGCCTTGGGAGGAGGGGAGCAGTACTTC. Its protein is CATSALGGGEQYF.

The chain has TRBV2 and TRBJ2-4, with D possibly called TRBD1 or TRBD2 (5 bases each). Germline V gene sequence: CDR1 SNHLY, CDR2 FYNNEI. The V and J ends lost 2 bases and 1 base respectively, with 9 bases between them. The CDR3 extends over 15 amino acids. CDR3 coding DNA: TGTGCCAGCAGTGAAAGGGGAGTGGCCAAAAACATTCAGTACTTC. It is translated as CASSERGVAKNIQYF.

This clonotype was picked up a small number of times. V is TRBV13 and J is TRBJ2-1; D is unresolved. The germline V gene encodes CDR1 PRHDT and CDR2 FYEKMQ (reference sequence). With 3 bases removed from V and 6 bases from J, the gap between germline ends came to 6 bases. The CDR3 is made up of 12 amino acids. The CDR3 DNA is TGTGCCAGCAGCTTTAGTTCCAATGAGCAGTTCTTC. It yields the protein CASSFSSNEQFF.

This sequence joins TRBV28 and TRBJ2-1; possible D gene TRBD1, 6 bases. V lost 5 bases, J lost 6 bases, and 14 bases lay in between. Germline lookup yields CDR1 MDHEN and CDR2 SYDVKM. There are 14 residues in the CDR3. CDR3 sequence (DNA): TGTGCCAGCAGTGTCCCCCCGACAGGCAATGAGCAGTTCTTC. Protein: CASSVPPTGNEQFF.

The CDR3 is CSARDSPEAFF. In DNA form, the CDR3 reads TGCAGTGCTAGAGACTCTCCCGAAGCTTTCTTT. The gene calls are TRBV20-1 and TRBJ1-1; no clear D. Germline CDR1 and CDR2: DFQATT and SNEGSKA (reference sequence). The CDR3 extends over 11 amino acids. Trimming stripped 0 bases from V and 8 bases from J, with 7 bases between.

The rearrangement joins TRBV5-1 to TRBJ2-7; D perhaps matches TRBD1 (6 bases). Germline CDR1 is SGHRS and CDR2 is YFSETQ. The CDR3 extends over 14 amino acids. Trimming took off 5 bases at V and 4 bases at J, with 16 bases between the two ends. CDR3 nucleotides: TGCGCCAGCAGTCCCGGGACAATATTATACGAGCAGTACTTC. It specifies CASSPGTILYEQYF.

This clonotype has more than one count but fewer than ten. CDR3 nucleotide sequence: TGTGCCAGCAGCTTAGAACTAGCGGGACCCTACGAGCAGTACTTC. Its translation is CASSLELAGPYEQYF. The V and J genes are TRBV7-2 and TRBJ2-7; TRBD2 matches 10 bases. The CDR3 totals 15 residues. Per germline, CDR1 SGHTA and CDR2 FQGNSA. V lost 1 base, J lost 2 bases, and 2 bases stayed unmatched.

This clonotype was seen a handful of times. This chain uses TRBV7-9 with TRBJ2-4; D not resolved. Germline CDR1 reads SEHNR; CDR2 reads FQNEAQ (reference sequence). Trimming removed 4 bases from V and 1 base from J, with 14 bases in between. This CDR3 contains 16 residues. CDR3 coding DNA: TGTGCCAGCAGCTCCCTCGGCACCTCCGCCAAAAACATTCAGTACTTC. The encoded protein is CASSSLGTSAKNIQYF. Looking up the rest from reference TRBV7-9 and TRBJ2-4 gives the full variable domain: DTGVSQNPRHKITKRGQNVTFRCDPISEHNRLYWYRQTLGQGPEFLTYFQNEAQLEKSRLLSDRFSAERPKGSFSTLEIQRTEQGDSAMYLCASSSLGTSAKNIQYFGAGTRLSVL.